One sample yielded the 18 T cell receptor beta chains listed below, sequenced in a study of blood T cell repertoires in COVID-19. The table came from immunoSEQ multiplex PCR; TCRdb's copy has only in-frame clones and leaves some out. Of roughly 190,000 clones listed, about 88% are singletons. Sequenced sample: PBMCs or T cells enriched from blood (not recorded which). These receptors all come from a woman aged 40 to 50 in a cohort exposed to, infected with or recovered from COVID-19 (not recorded which).

The genes are TRBV5-6 and TRBJ2-7, with D perhaps matching TRBD1 (6 bases). The CDR3 has 15 residues. With 1 base removed from V and 3 bases from J, the gap between germline ends came to 14 bases. Germline V lookup: CDR1 SGHDT, CDR2 YYEEEE. The CDR3 region is CASSLPALGGYEQYF. The DNA for the CDR3 is TGTGCCAGCAGCTTGCCCGCATTAGGGGGCTACGAGCAGTACTTC.

This clone was seen a single time. The DNA of the CDR3 is TGTGCCAGCTCACCTCCCGCCAGTCCCCTCTACAATGAGCAGTTCTTC. It codes for CASSPPASPLYNEQFF. This sequence joins TRBV18 and TRBJ2-1; D is unclear. Germline V gene data show CDR1 as KGHSH and CDR2 as LQKENI. V was trimmed by 3 bases and J by 3 bases, leaving 15 bases between them. The CDR3 runs 16 residues.

This chain uses TRBV10-2 with TRBJ2-1, with a tentative D call TRBD2 (6 bases). V lost 7 bases and J lost 3, with 13 bases in between. The V gene's germline CDR1 is WSHSY and CDR2 SAAADI. The CDR3 is made up of 14 amino acids. CDR3 DNA: TGCGCCAGCATAGTTAGCGGAGACTACAATGAGCAGTTCTTC. Protein: CASIVSGDYNEQFF.

The chain joins TRBV9 to TRBJ1-1; D unclear. The CDR3 consists of 14 residues. Deletions cut 0 bases from V and 6 bases from J, with 12 bases between. Germline V lookup: CDR1 SGDLS, CDR2 YYNGEE. The chain's CDR3 is CASSVDGSRAEAFF. The DNA of the CDR3 is TGTGCCAGCAGCGTAGATGGAAGCCGGGCTGAAGCTTTCTTT.

The V gene is TRBV4-3, the J gene TRBJ2-1, with a possible D match to TRBD2 (5 bases). The germline V gene has CDR1 LGHNA and CDR2 YSLEER. This CDR3 has 16 residues. The V and J ends lost 1 base and 0 bases respectively, with 10 bases between them. In DNA form, the CDR3 reads TGCGCCAGCAGCCAAGCTCCGGGGAGCTCCTACAATGAGCAGTTCTTC. Translation: CASSQAPGSSYNEQFF.

This chain links TRBV5-4 with TRBJ2-7; D remains unclear. V was clipped by 4 bases and J by 4 bases, with 12 bases between them. In germline, CDR1 is SGHNT, CDR2 YYREEE (reference sequence). The CDR3 spans 13 residues. The CDR3: CASSPEHGYEQYF. CDR3 bases: TGTGCCAGCAGCCCGGAGCACGGTTACGAGCAGTACTTC.

The chain recombines TRBV29-1 with TRBJ2-1; 7 nucleotides line up with TRBD2. Unmatched junction bases numbered 3, after V lost 4 bases and J lost 0 bases. Germline V gene data show CDR1 as SQVTM and CDR2 as ANQGSEA. The CDR3 runs 14 residues. CDR3: CSVVGGSSYNEQFF. In nucleotides, the CDR3 is TGCAGCGTTGTCGGGGGGAGCTCCTACAATGAGCAGTTCTTC.

The chain couples TRBV5-4 to TRBJ2-7; TRBD1 aligns across 7 bases. Trimming removed 4 bases from V and 5 bases from J; junction bases left unmatched: 9. Germline CDR1 SGHNT, CDR2 YYREEE (reference sequence). The CDR3 runs to 14 residues. CDR3 amino acids: CASSQGGAKNEQYF. CDR3 nucleotide sequence: TGTGCCAGCAGCCAAGGGGGCGCGAAAAACGAGCAGTACTTC.

The chain joins TRBV18 to TRBJ2-2; D is possibly TRBD1 (5 bases). Trimming cost V 3 bases and J 1 base, with 9 bases left between them. The CDR3 is 15 amino acids. Germline CDR1 and CDR2: KGHSH and LQKENI. CDR3 protein: CASSPRQGNTGELFF. CDR3 DNA: TGTGCCAGCTCACCCAGGCAGGGGAACACCGGGGAGCTGTTTTTT.

The chain links TRBV29-1 to TRBJ1-5; a weak D match, TRBD1 (5 bases). The germline CDR1 and CDR2 sequences are SQVTM and ANQGSEA. V dropped 7 bases and J dropped 5 bases, with 18 bases sitting between them. The CDR3 is 14 amino acids. CDR3 residues: CSALGTNTDQPQHF. CDR3 sequence (DNA): TGCAGCGCCCTCGGGACTAATACCGATCAGCCCCAGCATTTT. The whole variable domain, remainder taken from reference TRBV29-1 and TRBJ1-5, is SAVISQKPSRDICQRGTSLTIQCQVDSQVTMMFWYRQQPGQSLTLIATANQGSEATYESGFVIDKFPISRPNLTFSTLTVSNMSPEDSSIYLCSALGTNTDQPQHFGDGTRLSIL.

The rearrangement joins TRBV10-1 to TRBJ1-1, with D possibly TRBD1 on 5 matching bases. The germline gives CDR1 WNHNN, CDR2 SYGVQD (reference sequence). Trimming shortened V by 3 bases and J by 3 bases, and 8 bases separated the two germline ends. The length of the CDR3 is 13 residues. Written as DNA, the CDR3 is TGCGCCAGCAGTGAAACAGGCTACACTGAAGCTTTCTTT. It specifies CASSETGYTEAFF.

The V call is TRBV11-3, the J call TRBJ2-1; tentative D call: TRBD1 (5 bases). Germline values: CDR1 SGHNT, CDR2 YENEEA. The CDR3 spans 17 residues. The V end lost 1 base, the J end lost 3 bases, and 16 bases lay between the germline ends. The CDR3 DNA reads as TGTGCCAGCAGCTTAGGGCAGGGTACCCCCCACTACAATGAGCAGTTCTTC. Translation gives CASSLGQGTPHYNEQFF.

The chain recombines TRBV7-6 with TRBJ1-1, with 7 bases aligning to TRBD1. The germline V gene has CDR1 SGHVS and CDR2 FNYEAQ. CDR3 length equals 15 residues. V was pared by 5 bases and J by 1 base, with 7 bases of the junction left unmatched. The CDR3 reads CASSGTGTANTEAFF. The CDR3 DNA follows: TGTGCCAGCAGCGGGACCGGGACAGCGAACACTGAAGCTTTCTTT. The whole variable domain, filled in from reference TRBV7-6 and TRBJ1-1, reads GAGVSQSPRYKVTKRGQDVALRCDPISGHVSLYWYRQALGQGPEFLTYFNYEAQQDKSGLPNDRFSAERPEGSISTLTIQRTEQRDSAMYRCASSGTGTANTEAFFGQGTRLTVV.

V is TRBV13 and J is TRBJ2-3; D may be TRBD2 (6 bases). The CDR3 is 14 amino acids. Germline lookup yields CDR1 PRHDT and CDR2 FYEKMQ (reference sequence). Trimming cost V 1 base and J 1 base, with 6 bases left between them. The CDR3 protein is CASSLAGGTDTQYF. The CDR3 DNA reads as TGTGCCAGCAGCTTAGCGGGGGGCACAGATACGCAGTATTTT. The full variable domain, rest sourced from reference TRBV13 and TRBJ2-3, is AAGVIQSPRHLIKEKRETATLKCYPIPRHDTVYWYQQGPGQDPQFLISFYEKMQSDKGSIPDRFSAQQFSDYHSELNMSSLELGDSALYFCASSLAGGTDTQYFGPGTRLTVL.

J is TRBJ1-2 and V is TRBV19; a possible D gene is TRBD1 (5 bases). V lost 4 bases and J lost 2, with 11 bases in between. This CDR3 comprises 14 residues. Per germline, CDR1 LNHDA and CDR2 SQIVND (reference sequence). In nucleotides, the CDR3 is TGTGCCAGTAGTACAGGGCCAAAGAACTATGGCTACACCTTC. This sequence encodes CASSTGPKNYGYTF.

V is TRBV9 and J is TRBJ2-2; 8 positions match TRBD2. J gave up 1 base and V 0 bases, and 2 bases lay outside the gene matches. There are 16 residues in the CDR3. Germline CDR1 and CDR2: SGDLS and YYNGEE. In DNA form, the CDR3 reads TGTGCCAGCAGCGTAGAACTAGCGGTGAACACCGGGGAGCTGTTTTTT. It translates to CASSVELAVNTGELFF.

This chain links TRBV27 with TRBJ1-2; TRBD1 might be the D (6 bases). The CDR3 consists of 15 residues. CDR1 MNHEY and CDR2 SMNVEV come from the germline V gene (reference sequence). Trimming took 6 bases from V and 0 from J, leaving 14 bases between them. This chain's CDR3 is CASRTGQSSNYGYTF. CDR3 coding DNA: TGTGCCAGCAGGACAGGACAGAGTTCTAACTATGGCTACACCTTC.

The chain uses TRBV9 and TRBJ2-7; TRBD2 matches 8 bases. V lost 6 bases, J lost 7 bases, and 9 bases stayed unmatched. The CDR3 runs to 13 residues. CDR1 and CDR2 (germline): SGDLS, YYNGEE. In DNA form, the CDR3 reads TGTGCCAGCATCAAGCGGGGGATCAGGGAGCAGTACTTC. Translating gives CASIKRGIREQYF.